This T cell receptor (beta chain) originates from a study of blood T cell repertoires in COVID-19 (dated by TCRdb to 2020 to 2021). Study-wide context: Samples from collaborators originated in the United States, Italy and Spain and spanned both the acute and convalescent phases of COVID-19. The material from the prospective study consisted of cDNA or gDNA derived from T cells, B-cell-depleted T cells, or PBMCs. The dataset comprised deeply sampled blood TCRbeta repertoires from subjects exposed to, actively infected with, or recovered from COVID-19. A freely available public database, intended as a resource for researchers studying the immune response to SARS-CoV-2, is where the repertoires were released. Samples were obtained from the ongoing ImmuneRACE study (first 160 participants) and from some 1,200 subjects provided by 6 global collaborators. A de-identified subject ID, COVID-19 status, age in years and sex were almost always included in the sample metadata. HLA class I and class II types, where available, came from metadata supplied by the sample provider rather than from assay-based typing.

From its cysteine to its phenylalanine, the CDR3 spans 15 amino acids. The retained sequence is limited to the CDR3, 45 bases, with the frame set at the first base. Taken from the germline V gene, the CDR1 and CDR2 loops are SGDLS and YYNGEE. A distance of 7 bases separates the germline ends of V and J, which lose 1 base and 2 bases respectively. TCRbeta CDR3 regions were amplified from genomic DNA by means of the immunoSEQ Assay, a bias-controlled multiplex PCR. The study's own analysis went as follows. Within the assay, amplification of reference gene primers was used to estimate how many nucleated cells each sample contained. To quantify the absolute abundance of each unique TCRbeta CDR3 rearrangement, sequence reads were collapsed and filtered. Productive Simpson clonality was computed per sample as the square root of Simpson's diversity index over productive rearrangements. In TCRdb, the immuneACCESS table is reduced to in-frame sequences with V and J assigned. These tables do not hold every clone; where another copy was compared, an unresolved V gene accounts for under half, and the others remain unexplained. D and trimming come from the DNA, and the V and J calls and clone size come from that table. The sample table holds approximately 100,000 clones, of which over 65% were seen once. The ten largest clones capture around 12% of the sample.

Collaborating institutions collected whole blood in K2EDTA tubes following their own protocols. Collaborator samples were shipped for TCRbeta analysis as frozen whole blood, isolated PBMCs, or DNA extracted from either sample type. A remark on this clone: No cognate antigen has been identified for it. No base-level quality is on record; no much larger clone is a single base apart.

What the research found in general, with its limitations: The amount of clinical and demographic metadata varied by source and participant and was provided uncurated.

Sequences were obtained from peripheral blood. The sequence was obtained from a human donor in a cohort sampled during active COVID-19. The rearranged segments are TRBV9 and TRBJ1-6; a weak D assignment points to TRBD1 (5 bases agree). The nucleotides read TGTGCCAGCAGCGTAAGGGGCACCTATAATTCACCCCTCCACTTT. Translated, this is CASSVRGTYNSPLHF.